Below, one T cell receptor (beta chain) is given with its context. Its antigen is not identified. With molecular barcodes, quantitative 5'-RACE was used to make the TCR beta libraries. MiXCR, run by TCRdb on the 5' RACE reads, gives a single entry per CDR3 protein. The sample shows around 480,000 distinct CDR3 sequences, roughly 17% of them seen only once. Germline CDR1 and CDR2: SNHLY and FYNNEI. The ends were cut back, 8 bases at V and 8 bases at J, with 21 bases in the middle. The CDR3 consists of 14 residues. The sample originates from a study of CD8 T cells in ankylosing spondylitis. Notes on the study in general: The authors found the disease-linked clones to be CD8+ and relatively rare in peripheral blood. Reported data indicate significant enrichment of disease-linked clones within matched ankylosing spondylitis synovial fluid. Ankylosing spondylitis blood appeared to be characterized by a TCR beta motif of eight highly homologous variants. A number of the motif variants had already been described in reactive arthritis synovial fluid and blood.

This rearrangement joins TRBV2 to TRBJ1-2; possibly TRBD1 for D (5 bases). The origin of this receptor is a male donor with ankylosing spondylitis. Sequencing was done on a sample of blood, either unsorted or a sorted T cell fraction (not recorded which). The CDR3: CASGKGKGKGGYTF. CDR3 coding DNA: TGTGCCAGCGGAAAGGGAAAGGGGAAGGGAGGCTACACCTTC.